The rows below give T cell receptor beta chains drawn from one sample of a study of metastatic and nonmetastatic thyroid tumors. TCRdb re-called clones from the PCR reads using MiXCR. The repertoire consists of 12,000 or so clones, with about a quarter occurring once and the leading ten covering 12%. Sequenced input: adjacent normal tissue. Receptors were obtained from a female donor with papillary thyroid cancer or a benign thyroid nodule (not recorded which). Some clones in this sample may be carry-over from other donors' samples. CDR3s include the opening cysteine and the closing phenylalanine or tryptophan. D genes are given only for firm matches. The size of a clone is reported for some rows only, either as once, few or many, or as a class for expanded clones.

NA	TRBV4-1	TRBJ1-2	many	CASSQAGLSYGYTF	TGCGCCAGCAGCCAAGCGGGTCTCTCCTATGGCTACACCTTC
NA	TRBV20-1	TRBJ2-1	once	CSARVVTTYNEQFF	TGCAGTGCTAGAGTGGTGACTACCTACAATGAGCAGTTCTTC
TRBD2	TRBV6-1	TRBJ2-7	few	CASPRTSPLGEQYF	TGTGCCAGCCCCCGGACTAGTCCCTTGGGGGAGCAGTACTTC
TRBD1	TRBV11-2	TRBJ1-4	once	CASSSRTGANEKLFF	TGTGCCAGCAGCTCACGGACAGGCGCTAATGAAAAACTGTTTTTT
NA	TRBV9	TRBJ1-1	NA	CAISVAAANTEAFF	TGTGCCATCAGCGTAGCAGCGGCGAACACTGAAGCTTTCTTT
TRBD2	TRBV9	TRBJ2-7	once	CASSSGLVTSGDEQYF	TGTGCCAGCAGCTCGGGACTAGTTACTAGCGGGGACGAGCAGTACTTC
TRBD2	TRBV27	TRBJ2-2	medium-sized	CASSFSPLGLAGANTGELFF	TGTGCCAGCAGTTTCTCCCCCTTGGGACTAGCGGGAGCGAACACCGGGGAGCTGTTTTTT
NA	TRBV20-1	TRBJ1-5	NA	CSARGDRLRPQHF	TGCAGTGCTAGAGGCGACAGGTTAAGACCCCAGCATTTT
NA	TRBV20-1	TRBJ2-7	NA	CSATRKEEYEQYF	TGCAGTGCTACAAGAAAGGAGGAGTACGAGCAGTACTTC
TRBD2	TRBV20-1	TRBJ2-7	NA	CSARDGRGSREQYF	TGCAGTGCTAGAGATGGGAGGGGAAGTCGCGAGCAGTACTTC
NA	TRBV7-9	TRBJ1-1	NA	CASSLLSALEAFF	TGTGCCAGCAGCTTACTGTCAGCGTTGGAAGCTTTCTTT
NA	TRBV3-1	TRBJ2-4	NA	CASSQGLSINFQYF	TGTGCCAGCAGCCAAGGCTTATCTATAAATTTTCAGTACTTC
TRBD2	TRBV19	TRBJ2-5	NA	CASSKVAGIQETQYF	TGTGCCAGTAGTAAGGTAGCGGGAATCCAAGAGACCCAGTACTTC
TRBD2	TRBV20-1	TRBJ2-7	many	CSAGTSGSSYEQYF	TGCAGTGCTGGGACTAGCGGGAGTTCCTACGAGCAGTACTTC
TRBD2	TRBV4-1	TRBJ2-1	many	CASKAPGLADNEQFF	TGCGCCAGCAAAGCCCCGGGACTAGCTGACAATGAGCAGTTCTTC
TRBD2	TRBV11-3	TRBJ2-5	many	CASTTSGTETQYF	TGTGCCAGCACGACTAGCGGGACGGAGACCCAGTACTTC
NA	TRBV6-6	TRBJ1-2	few	CASSYSRHRKANYGYTF	TGTGCCAGCAGTTACTCGAGGCACAGAAAAGCTAACTATGGCTACACCTTC
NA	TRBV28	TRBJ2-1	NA	CASSLFPDPIKFNEQFF	TGTGCCAGCAGTTTATTCCCCGATCCAATAAAGTTCAATGAGCAGTTCTTC
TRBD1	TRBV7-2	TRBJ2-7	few	CASSFGTGRTYEQYF	TGTGCCAGCAGCTTCGGGACAGGTAGAACCTACGAGCAGTACTTC
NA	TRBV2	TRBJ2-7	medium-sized	CASSPRHYEQYF	TGTGCCAGCAGCCCGCGACACTACGAGCAGTACTTC
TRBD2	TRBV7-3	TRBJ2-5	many	CASSLSGREGPQETQYF	TGTGCCAGCAGCTTAAGTGGGCGGGAGGGTCCCCAAGAGACCCAGTACTTC
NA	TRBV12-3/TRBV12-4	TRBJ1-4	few	CASSNLKGQRNEKLFF	TGTGCCAGCAGTAACCTCAAAGGACAGCGTAATGAAAAACTGTTTTTT
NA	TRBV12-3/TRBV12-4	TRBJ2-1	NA	CASMSTASSSYNEKFF	TGTGCCAGCATGTCGACAGCCTCGAGCTCCTACAATGAGAAGTTCTTC
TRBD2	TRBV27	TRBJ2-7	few	CASSLGLAGETRTYEQYF	TGTGCCAGCAGTTTGGGTCTAGCGGGAGAAACCCGAACTTACGAGCAGTACTTC
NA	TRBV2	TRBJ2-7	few	CASSNSYEQYF	TGTGCCAGCAGTAACTCCTACGAGCAGTACTTC
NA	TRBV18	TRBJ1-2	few	CASSGGALGYTF	TGTGCCAGCTCAGGGGGGGCGCTGGGCTACACCTTC
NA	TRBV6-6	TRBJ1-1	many	CASSYSWVMNTEAFF	TGTGCCAGCAGTTACTCCTGGGTTATGAACACTGAAGCTTTCTTT
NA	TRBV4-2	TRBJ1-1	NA	CASSQLGGGTEAFF	TGTGCCAGCAGCCAATTGGGTGGCGGCACTGAAGCTTTCTTT
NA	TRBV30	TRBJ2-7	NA	CAWSGQGEDEQYF	TGTGCCTGGAGTGGTCAGGGGGAGGACGAGCAGTACTTC